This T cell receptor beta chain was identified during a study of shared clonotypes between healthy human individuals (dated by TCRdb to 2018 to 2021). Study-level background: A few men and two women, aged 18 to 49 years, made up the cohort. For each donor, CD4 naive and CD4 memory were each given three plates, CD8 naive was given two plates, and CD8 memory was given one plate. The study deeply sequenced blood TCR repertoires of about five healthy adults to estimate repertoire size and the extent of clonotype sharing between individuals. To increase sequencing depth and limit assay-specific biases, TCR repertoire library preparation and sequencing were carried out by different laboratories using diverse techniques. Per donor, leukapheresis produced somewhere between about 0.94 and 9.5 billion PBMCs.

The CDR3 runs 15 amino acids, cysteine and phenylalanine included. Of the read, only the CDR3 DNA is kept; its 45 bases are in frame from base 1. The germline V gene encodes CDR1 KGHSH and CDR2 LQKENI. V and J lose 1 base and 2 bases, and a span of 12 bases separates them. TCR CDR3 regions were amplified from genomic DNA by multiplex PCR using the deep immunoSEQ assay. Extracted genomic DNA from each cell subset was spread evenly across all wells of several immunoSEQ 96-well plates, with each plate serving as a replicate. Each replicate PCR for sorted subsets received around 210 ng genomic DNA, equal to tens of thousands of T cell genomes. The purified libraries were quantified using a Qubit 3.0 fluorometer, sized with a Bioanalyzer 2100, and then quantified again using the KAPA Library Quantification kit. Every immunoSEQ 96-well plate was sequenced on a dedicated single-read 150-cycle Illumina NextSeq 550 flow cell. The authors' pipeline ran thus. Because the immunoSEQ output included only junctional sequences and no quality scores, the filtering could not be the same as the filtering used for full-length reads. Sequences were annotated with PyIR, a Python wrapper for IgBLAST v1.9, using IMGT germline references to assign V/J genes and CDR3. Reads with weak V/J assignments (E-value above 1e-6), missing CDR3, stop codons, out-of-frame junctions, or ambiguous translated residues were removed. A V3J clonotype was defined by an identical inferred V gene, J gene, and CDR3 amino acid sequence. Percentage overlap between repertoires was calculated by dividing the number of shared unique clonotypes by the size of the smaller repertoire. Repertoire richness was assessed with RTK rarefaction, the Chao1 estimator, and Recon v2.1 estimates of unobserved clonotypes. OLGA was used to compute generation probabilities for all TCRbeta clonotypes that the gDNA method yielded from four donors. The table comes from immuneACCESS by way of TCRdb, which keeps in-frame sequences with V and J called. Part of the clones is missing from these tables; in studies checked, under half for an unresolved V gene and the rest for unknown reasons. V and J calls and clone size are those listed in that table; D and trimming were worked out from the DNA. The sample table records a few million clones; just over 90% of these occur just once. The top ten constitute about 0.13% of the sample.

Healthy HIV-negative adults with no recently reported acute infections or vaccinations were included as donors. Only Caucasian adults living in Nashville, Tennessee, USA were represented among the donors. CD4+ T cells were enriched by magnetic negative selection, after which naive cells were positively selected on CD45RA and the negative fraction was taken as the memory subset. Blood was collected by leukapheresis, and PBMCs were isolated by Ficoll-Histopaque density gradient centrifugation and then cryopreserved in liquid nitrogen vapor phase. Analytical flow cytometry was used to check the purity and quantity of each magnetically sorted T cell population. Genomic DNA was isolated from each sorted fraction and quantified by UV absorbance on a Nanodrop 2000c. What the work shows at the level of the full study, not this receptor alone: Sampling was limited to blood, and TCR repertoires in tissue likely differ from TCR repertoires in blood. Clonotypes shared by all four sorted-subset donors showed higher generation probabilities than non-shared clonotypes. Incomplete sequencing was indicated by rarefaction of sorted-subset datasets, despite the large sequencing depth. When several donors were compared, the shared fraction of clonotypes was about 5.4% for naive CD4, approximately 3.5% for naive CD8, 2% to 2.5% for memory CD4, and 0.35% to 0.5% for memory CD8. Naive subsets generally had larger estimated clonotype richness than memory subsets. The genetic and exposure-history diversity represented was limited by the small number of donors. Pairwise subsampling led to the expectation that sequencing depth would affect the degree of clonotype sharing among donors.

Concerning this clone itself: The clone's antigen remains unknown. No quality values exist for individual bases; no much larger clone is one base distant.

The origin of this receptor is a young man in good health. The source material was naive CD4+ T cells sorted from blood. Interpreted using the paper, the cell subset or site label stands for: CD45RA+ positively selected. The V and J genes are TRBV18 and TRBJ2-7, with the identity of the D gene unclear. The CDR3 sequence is CASSPLSQVTYEQYF. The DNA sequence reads TGTGCCAGCTCACCACTGTCCCAGGTAACCTACGAGCAGTACTTC.